This entry describes one T cell receptor (beta chain). The record originates from a study of blood T cell repertoires in COVID-19. Study-wide context: Acute and convalescent COVID-19 samples came from the United States, Italy and Spain. The analysed material was cDNA or gDNA that came from T cells, B-cell-depleted T cells, or PBMCs.

In the original processing: Estimation of nucleated cell counts was performed using reference gene primer amplification. Clones were sequenced by immunoSEQ multiplex PCR, and TCRdb holds only the in-frame ones, with some missing. The DNA gave D and trimming, while V, J and clone size come from that table. The repertoire holds about 260,000 clones, with about nine tenths as singletons. This CDR3 is 15 amino acids long. The J segment lost 4 bases and the V segment lost 6 bases, leaving 9 bases of the junction unmatched. Germline values: CDR1 SNHLY, CDR2 FYNNEI. This TCR came from a woman between 40 and 50 years old who had recovered from COVID-19. The chain couples TRBV2 to TRBJ1-1; 9 nucleotides align to TRBD1. Sequencing was done on a sample of peripheral blood. This chain's CDR3 is CASSPGQGRGTEAFF. Written as DNA, the CDR3 is TGTGCCAGCAGCCCGGGACAGGGTCGGGGCACTGAAGCTTTCTTT.